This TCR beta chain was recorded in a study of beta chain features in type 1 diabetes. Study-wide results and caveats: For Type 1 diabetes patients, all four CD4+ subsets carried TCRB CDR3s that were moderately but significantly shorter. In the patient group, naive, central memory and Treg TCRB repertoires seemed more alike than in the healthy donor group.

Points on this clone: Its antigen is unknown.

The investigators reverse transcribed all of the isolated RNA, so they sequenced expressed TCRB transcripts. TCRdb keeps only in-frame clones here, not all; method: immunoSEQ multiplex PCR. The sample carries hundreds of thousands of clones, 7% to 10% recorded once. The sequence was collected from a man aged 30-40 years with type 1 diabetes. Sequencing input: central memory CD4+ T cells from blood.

For the CDR3, the DNA is TGTGCCAGCAGCTTAGAGGGTGGCTACACCTTC. Residues: CASSLEGGYTF. The genes are TRBV7-2 and TRBJ1-2; D not certain. Germline loops: CDR1 SGHTA, CDR2 FQGNSA. V shed 1 base and J shed 7 bases, with 4 bases lying between them. CDR3 length: 11 residues.